Sequencing of this TCR beta chain was carried out in a study of regulatory T cells in long-lasting Graves disease. This clonotype was seen repeatedly, ten times or more. The time point denotes: newly diagnosed GD, antithyroid drugs for less than 3 months. PBMCs were the source of the RNA used for TCR sequencing. The CDR3 covers 20 residues. In germline, CDR1 is SGHNT, CDR2 YENEEA. V lost 0 bases and J 0 bases, leaving 20 bases between the germline ends. The TCR beta library used iRepertoire HTBI primers with Arm-PCR amplification of CDR3. TCRdb recomputed calls from the multiplex PCR reads with MiXCR, one row per CDR3 protein. The sample consists of 510,000 or so distinct CDR3 sequences, 12% of them appearing once. These data are also associated with another study on T cells in Graves' hyperthyroidism and ophthalmopathy.

This chain links TRBV11-3 with TRBJ2-2, with D perhaps matching TRBD2 (5 bases). This sequence originates from a woman in her 30s with Graves disease. The source material was peripheral blood mononuclear cells (PBMCs), sampled at new diagnosis, from a patient treated with antithyroid drugs. The CDR3 here is CASSLDLRLAAAPNTGELFF. CDR3 nucleotides: TGTGCCAGCAGCTTAGATCTACGGCTAGCAGCCGCTCCGAACACCGGGGAGCTGTTTTTT.